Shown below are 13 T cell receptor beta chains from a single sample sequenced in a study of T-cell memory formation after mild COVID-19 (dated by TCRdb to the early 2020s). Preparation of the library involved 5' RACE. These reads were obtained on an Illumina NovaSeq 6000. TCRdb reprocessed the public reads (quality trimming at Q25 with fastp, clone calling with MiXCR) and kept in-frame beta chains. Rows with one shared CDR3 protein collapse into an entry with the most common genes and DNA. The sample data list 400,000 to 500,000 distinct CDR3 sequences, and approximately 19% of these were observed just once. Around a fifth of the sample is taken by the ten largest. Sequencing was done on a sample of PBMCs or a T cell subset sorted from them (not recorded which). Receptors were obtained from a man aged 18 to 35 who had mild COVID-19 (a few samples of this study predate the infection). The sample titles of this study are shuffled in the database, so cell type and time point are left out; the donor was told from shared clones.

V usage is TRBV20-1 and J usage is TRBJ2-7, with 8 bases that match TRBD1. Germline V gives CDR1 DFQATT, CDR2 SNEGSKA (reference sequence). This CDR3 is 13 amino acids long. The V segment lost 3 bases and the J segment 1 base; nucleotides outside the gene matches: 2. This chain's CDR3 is CSARTGVSYEQYV. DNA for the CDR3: TGCAGTGCTAGGACAGGGGTTTCCTACGAGCAGTACGTC.

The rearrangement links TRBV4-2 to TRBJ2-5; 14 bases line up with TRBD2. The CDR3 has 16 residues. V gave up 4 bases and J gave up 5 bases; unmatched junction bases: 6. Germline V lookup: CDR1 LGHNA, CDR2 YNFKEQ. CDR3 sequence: CASSPGLAGGWETQYF. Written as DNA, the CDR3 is TGTGCCAGCAGCCCTGGACTAGCGGGGGGTTGGGAGACCCAGTACTTC.

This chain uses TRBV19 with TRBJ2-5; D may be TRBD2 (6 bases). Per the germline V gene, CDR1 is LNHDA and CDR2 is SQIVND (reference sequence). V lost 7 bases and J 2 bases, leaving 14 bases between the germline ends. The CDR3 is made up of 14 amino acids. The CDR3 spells CASNRGTVQETQYF. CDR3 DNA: TGTGCCAGTAACCGCGGGACCGTTCAAGAGACCCAGTACTTC.

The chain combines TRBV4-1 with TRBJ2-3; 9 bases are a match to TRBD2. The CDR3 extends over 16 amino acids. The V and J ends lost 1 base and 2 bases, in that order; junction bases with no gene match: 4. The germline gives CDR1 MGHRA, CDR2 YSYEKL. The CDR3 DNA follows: TGCGCCAGCAGCCAAGGGACTAGCGAGTACACAGATACGCAGTATTTT. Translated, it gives CASSQGTSEYTDTQYF.

The CDR3 protein is CASTIWGTARNTEAFF. In DNA form, the CDR3 reads TGTGCCAGCACCATTTGGGGGACAGCTAGGAACACTGAAGCTTTCTTT. The rearrangement joins TRBV12-3 or TRBV12-4 to TRBJ1-1, with 7 bases fitting TRBD1. The CDR3 loop spans 16 amino acids. The V segment lost 7 bases and the J segment 1 base; nucleotides outside the gene matches: 12.

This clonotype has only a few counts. The chain's CDR3 is CASSPTGSSPLHF. In nucleotides, the CDR3 is TGTGCCAGCAGCCCGACAGGGAGCTCACCCCTCCACTTT. The chain combines TRBV3-1 with TRBJ1-6; 7 nucleotides match TRBD1. J gave up 10 bases and V 4 bases, and 4 bases lay outside the gene matches. The CDR3 has 13 residues. The germline CDR1 and CDR2 sequences are LGHDT and YNNKEL (reference sequence).

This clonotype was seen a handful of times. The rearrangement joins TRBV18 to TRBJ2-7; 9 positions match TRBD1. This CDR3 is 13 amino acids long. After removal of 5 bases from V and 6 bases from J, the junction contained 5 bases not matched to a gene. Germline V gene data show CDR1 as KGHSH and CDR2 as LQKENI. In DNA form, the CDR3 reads TGTGCCAGCTCAATTGGGACAGGGCGCGAGCAGTACGTC. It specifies CASSIGTGREQYV.

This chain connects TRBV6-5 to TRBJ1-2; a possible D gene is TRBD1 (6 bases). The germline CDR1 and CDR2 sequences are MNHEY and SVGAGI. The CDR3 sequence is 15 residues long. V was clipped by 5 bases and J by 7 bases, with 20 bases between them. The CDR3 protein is CASSASGARGGGYTF. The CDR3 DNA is TGTGCCAGCAGTGCCTCGGGGGCGCGAGGGGGTGGCTACACCTTC.

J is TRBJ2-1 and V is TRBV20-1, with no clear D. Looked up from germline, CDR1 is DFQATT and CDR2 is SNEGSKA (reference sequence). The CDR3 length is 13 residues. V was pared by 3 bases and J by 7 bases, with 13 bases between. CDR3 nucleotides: TGCAGTGCTAGTTTCTCGGGTAATAATGAGCAGTTCTTC. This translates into CSASFSGNNEQFF.

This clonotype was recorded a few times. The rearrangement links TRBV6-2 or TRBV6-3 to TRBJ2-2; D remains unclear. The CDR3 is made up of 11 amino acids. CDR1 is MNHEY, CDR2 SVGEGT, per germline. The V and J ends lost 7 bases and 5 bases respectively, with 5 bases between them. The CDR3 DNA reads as TGTGCCAGCACCCTTACCGGGGAGCTGTTTTTT. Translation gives CASTLTGELFF.

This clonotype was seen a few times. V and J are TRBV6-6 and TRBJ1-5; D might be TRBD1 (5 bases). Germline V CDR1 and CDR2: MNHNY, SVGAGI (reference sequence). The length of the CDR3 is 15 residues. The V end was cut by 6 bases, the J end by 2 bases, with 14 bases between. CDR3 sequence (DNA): TGTGCCAGCAGAGAGAGACAGTTTGGCAATCAGCCCCAGCATTTT. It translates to CASRERQFGNQPQHF.

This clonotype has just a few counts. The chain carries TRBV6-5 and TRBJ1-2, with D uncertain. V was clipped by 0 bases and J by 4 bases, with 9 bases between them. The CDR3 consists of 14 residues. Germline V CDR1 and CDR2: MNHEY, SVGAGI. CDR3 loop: CASSYSAASYGYTF. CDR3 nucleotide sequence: TGTGCCAGCAGTTACTCGGCGGCATCCTATGGCTACACCTTC.

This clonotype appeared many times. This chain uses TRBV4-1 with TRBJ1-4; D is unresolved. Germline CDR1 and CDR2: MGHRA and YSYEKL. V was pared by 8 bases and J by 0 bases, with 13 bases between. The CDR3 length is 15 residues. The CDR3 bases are TGCGCCAGCGCGGACGCGGGATCAACTAATGAAAAACTGTTTTTT. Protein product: CASADAGSTNEKLFF.